This T cell receptor beta chain was sequenced during a study of CD8 T cells in Susac syndrome. Study observations and caveats: The TCR sequencing and HLA analysis in the study involved a relatively small number of individuals, as the study acknowledged.

With respect to this clonotype: Its antigen is undetermined.

The CDR3 extends over 16 amino acids. V lost 2 bases, J lost 3 bases, and 14 bases lay in between. The germline CDR1 and CDR2 sequences are MNHEY and SMNVEV (reference sequence). With random hexamers, 0.5 to 1 ug RNA was reverse transcribed. TCR beta CDR3 was amplified by immunoSEQ multiplex PCR. This amplification extended across 54 Vbeta and 13 Jbeta segments. In TCRdb, the immunoSEQ multiplex PCR reads were re-called with MiXCR into one record per CDR3 protein. The repertoire holds about 190,000 distinct CDR3 sequences, over 85% seen once, with about 0.1% in the top ten. CD8+ and CD4+ T cells from blood underwent TCR beta sequencing, which was carried out in a high-throughput format. Negative magnetic isolation gave CD8+ and CD4+ cells; FACS enriched CD8+ TEMRA.

The sequence derives from a human donor in good health. The V and J genes are TRBV27 and TRBJ1-5, with D possibly TRBD1 on 6 matching bases. Sequencing was carried out using CD4+ T cells from PBMCs. CDR3 in amino acids: CASSLRGGRVNQPQHF. The CDR3 region has the DNA TGTGCCAGCAGTTTACGGGGGGGCAGGGTCAATCAGCCCCAGCATTTT.